This T cell receptor beta chain stems from a study of patients and donors after allogeneic stem cell transplantation (dated by TCRdb to about 2020). Details on this clonotype: Its antigen is still unknown. Nothing much larger sits one base from this clone, and base qualities are not available.

The protocol used for the library was RT-PCR. This sample was sequenced with a NextSeq 550. Using fastp trimming at Q25 and MiXCR clonotype assembly, TCRdb reanalyzed the public sequencing data and kept in-frame beta chains. Identical CDR3 proteins give one entry, which carries the most common genes and DNA. This sample lists about 150,000 distinct CDR3 sequences; roughly two fifths were detected once. Of the sample, 50% falls within the top ten clones. The CDR3 runs 13 amino acids, cysteine and phenylalanine included. Only the CDR3 DNA is retained, 39 bases long and in frame from the first base. V and J are truncated by 7 bases and 1 base respectively, leaving an intervening sequence of 7 bases.

Material: blood, either unsorted or a sorted T cell fraction (not recorded which). Recombination connected TRBV12-3 or TRBV12-4 to TRBJ2-2, with the identity of the D gene unclear. The TCR originated in a human donor who was either an allogeneic HSCT recipient or a stem cell or donor lymphocyte infusion donor (not recorded which). It is not recorded whose cells these are; they may come from a transplant donor. The nucleotide sequence is TGTGCCAGCACCCCGGGGAACACCGGGGAGCTGTTTTTT. This sequence encodes CASTPGNTGELFF.